This is a list of T cell receptor beta chains from one sample in a study of blood T cell repertoires in COVID-19. Measured with immunoSEQ multiplex PCR; TCRdb has only the in-frame clones, and not every one. Among some 210,000 clones, 92% were seen once, and the ten largest hold 0.7% to 0.85%. Input material: peripheral blood. The receptors here all came from a man aged 55-75 years with COVID-19, enrolled during active disease. CDR3s include the opening cysteine and the closing phenylalanine or tryptophan. The order of the fields is clone size, J gene, D gene, V gene, CDR3 DNA, CDR3 protein. The D gene is left open where the match is weak. Expanded clones get a size class; other rows say once, few or many, or leave the size out.

>-|TRBJ2-1|TRBD2|TRBV27
TGTGCCAGCAGTCATCTGGGGACTAGCGGACCCGATCAGAACAATGAGCAGTTCTTC
CASSHLGTSGPDQNNEQFF
>-|TRBJ1-2|-|TRBV2
TGTGCCAGCAGTGAGCCGCAGGTTCGAGGGGGTGGCTACACCTTC
CASSEPQVRGGGYTF
>-|TRBJ2-3|-|TRBV28
TGTGCCAGCAGTTTCCAACAGGGTTCAGATACGCAGTATTTT
CASSFQQGSDTQYF
>-|TRBJ2-3|TRBD1|TRBV3-1/TRBV3-2
TGTGCCAGCAGCTTACGACAGGGGAATACGCAGTATTTT
CASSLRQGNTQYF
>-|TRBJ1-5|TRBD1|TRBV19
TGTGCCAGTAGTCCTAAGGGACAGACAAATAGCAATCAGCCCCAGCATTTT
CASSPKGQTNSNQPQHF
>-|TRBJ2-7|-|TRBV24-1
TGTGCCACCAGTGACAGGACCAAGGGGCTCTACGAGCAGTACTTC
CATSDRTKGLYEQYF
>once|TRBJ2-1|TRBD2|TRBV9
TGTGCCAGCAGCGTAGCGGGCGGGCTAGCGGGGGAGGAATCCTACAATGAGCAGTTCTTC
CASSVAGGLAGEESYNEQFF
>-|TRBJ1-1|TRBD1|TRBV6-6
TGTGCCAGCAGTTACTCGACAGGGGGCGCTGAAGCTTTCTTT
CASSYSTGGAEAFF
>-|TRBJ2-5|TRBD2|TRBV7-2
TGTGCCAGCAGCCTGGGACTATACCAAGAGACCCAGTACTTC
CASSLGLYQETQYF
>-|TRBJ1-2|TRBD1|TRBV18
TGTGCCAGCTCACAGGGACAGGATGTCTATGGCTACACCTTC
CASSQGQDVYGYTF
>few|TRBJ1-2|-|TRBV29-1
TGCAGCGTTGAAGGGTCGAGGCAGAATAACTATGGCTACACCTTC
CSVEGSRQNNYGYTF
>-|TRBJ2-3|TRBD1|TRBV5-1
TGCGCCAGCAGCTCAACAGGGGCCCTCACAGATACGCAGTATTTT
CASSSTGALTDTQYF
>once|TRBJ2-1|TRBD1|TRBV25-1
TGTGCCAGCAGTAAAACAGGGGCAGGCGGAGGAAATGAGCAGTTCTTC
CASSKTGAGGGNEQFF
>-|TRBJ2-3|-|TRBV5-6
TGTGCCAGCAGCTTGAAGCCCGAGACTAGGAGCACAGATACGCAGTATTTT
CASSLKPETRSTDTQYF
>-|TRBJ2-2|-|TRBV9
TGTGCCAGCAGCGTAGGATGGCTAGGAAACACCGGGGAGCTGTTTTTT
CASSVGWLGNTGELFF
>-|TRBJ2-3|-|TRBV19
TGTGCCAGTAGTATGGGAGGTACGCAGTATTTT
CASSMGGTQYF
>-|TRBJ1-4|-|TRBV18
TGTGCCAGCTCACCCCAGGGTTATGAAAAACTGTTTTTT
CASSPQGYEKLFF
>-|TRBJ2-6|TRBD1|TRBV29-1
TGCAGCGTTGACCCTGGACAGGCTGGGGCCAACGTCCTGACTTTC
CSVDPGQAGANVLTF
>-|TRBJ2-1|-|TRBV4-1
TGCGCCAGCAGCCGACTAGGCTATGAGCAGTTCTTC
CASSRLGYEQFF
>once|TRBJ2-7|TRBD2|TRBV7-2
TGTGCCAGCAGCCCACGACTGACCAGCGGGGGGTACGAGCAGTACTTC
CASSPRLTSGGYEQYF
>once|TRBJ1-3|TRBD1|TRBV9
TGTGCCAGCGGCGTGACAGGGGGCTCTGGAAACACCATATATTTT
CASGVTGGSGNTIYF
>few|TRBJ2-2|-|TRBV7-9
TGTGCCAGCAGCTTAGAGTCAGGGACTTTACCCGGGGAGCTGTTTTTT
CASSLESGTLPGELFF
>-|TRBJ2-7|-|TRBV19
TGTGCCAGTAGTTTCGGGACAACCGTCTCGGGCGAGCAGTACTTC
CASSFGTTVSGEQYF
>-|TRBJ1-5|-|TRBV19
TGTGCCAGTAGTATAGCAGCGGGCAATCAGCCCCAGCATTTT
CASSIAAGNQPQHF
>-|TRBJ2-7|TRBD1|TRBV5-4
TGTGCCAGCAGCTTGGCTATAGTTGGTCAGGGGGTTCTCTTC
CASSLAIVGQGVLF
>once|TRBJ1-2|-|TRBV3-1/TRBV3-2
TGTGCCAGCAGACGGGGGAAGGGGCCATCGGGCTACACCTTC
CASRRGKGPSGYTF
>-|TRBJ2-5|-|TRBV19
TGTGCCAGTAGTTCGCCCGGACATTTCCAAGAGACCCAGTACTTC
CASSSPGHFQETQYF
>-|TRBJ1-1|-|TRBV6-6
TGTGCCAGCGGACTGGGCCAAACGGCGGACACTGAAGCTTTCTTT
CASGLGQTADTEAFF
>-|TRBJ2-2|-|TRBV28
TGTGCCAGCAGTTTACCCTACCTTCACCCCGGGGAGCTGTTTTTT
CASSLPYLHPGELFF
>once|TRBJ2-3|-|TRBV2
TGTGCCAGCAGTGAAGTCGGATTACCAGGGCCAGATACGCAGTATTTT
CASSEVGLPGPDTQYF
>-|TRBJ1-1|-|TRBV6-5
TGTGCCAGCAGTACGAACTGGGGAGCCGAAGCTTTCTTT
CASSTNWGAEAFF
>-|TRBJ1-5|-|TRBV19
TGTGCCAGTAGTAGCACCTATAGCAATCAGCCCCAGCATTTT
CASSSTYSNQPQHF
>-|TRBJ2-1|TRBD2|TRBV6-6
TGTGCCAGCAGGGAGATAGCGGGAGGGCCATGGAATGAGCAGTTCTTC
CASREIAGGPWNEQFF
>few|TRBJ2-5|TRBD1|TRBV18
TGTGCCAGCTCACCGGGACAGCAAGAGACCCAGTACTTC
CASSPGQQETQYF
>-|TRBJ1-2|-|TRBV7-9
TGTGCCAGCAGCTTAGCGCCCAGGGGTGACTATGGCTACACCTTC
CASSLAPRGDYGYTF
>-|TRBJ1-1|-|TRBV6-5
TGTGCCAGCAGTTCCCGGGTAGGGGCAGGGAACACTGAAGCTTTCTTT
CASSSRVGAGNTEAFF
>-|TRBJ2-1|-|TRBV12-3/TRBV12-4
TGTGCCAGCAGTTTAACCCGCCATAGGCAGTTCTTC
CASSLTRHRQFF
>-|TRBJ2-5|TRBD1|TRBV5-1
TGCGCCAGCAGCTTGGGACCCTTGGACAGGGAAAAAGAGACCCAGTACTTC
CASSLGPLDREKETQYF
>-|TRBJ1-3|-|TRBV3-1/TRBV3-2
TGTGCCAGCAGCCGAGGAGCAGGGGCTGGAAACACCATATATTTT
CASSRGAGAGNTIYF
>-|TRBJ2-3|TRBD2|TRBV19
TGTGCCAGTAGTCCCGCGGGGCGGGGGGTCACAGATACGCAGTATTTT
CASSPAGRGVTDTQYF
>-|TRBJ1-1|-|TRBV5-1
TGCGCCAGCAGTTCTACAGGGAACACTGAAGCTTTCTTT
CASSSTGNTEAFF
>once|TRBJ2-1|TRBD2|TRBV19
TGTGCCAGTAGTCCTTTGACTAGCGGGGGCCACTACAATGAGCAGTTCTTC
CASSPLTSGGHYNEQFF
>-|TRBJ1-2|-|TRBV19
TGTGCCAGTAGATCACGGGACAACTCTCATGGCTACACCTTC
CASRSRDNSHGYTF